This T cell receptor beta chain originates from a study of graft-versus-host responses after intestinal transplantation. Study-wide background: Each transplant was multivisceral, liver-intestinal, or isolated intestinal. Anti-thymocyte globulin served as induction for all recipients, who then took tacrolimus and steroids for approximately three years. Study-level findings and limits: GvH clones turned up in recipient marrow; some had shown up first in ileum or blood.

Within the sample, this clone is medium-sized. Stimulators, 200,000 irradiated and violet-dye-labeled cells, were plated with 200,000 CFSE-labeled responder cells. After the reaction, the investigators sorted the proliferating CFSE-low CD3+CD4+ and CD3+CD8+ responders. The V gene end was trimmed by 0 bases and the J gene end by 6 bases; junction bases not matched to a gene: 5. CDR3 length: 17 residues. Per germline, CDR1 MGHRA and CDR2 YSYEKL. The data were produced by immunoSEQ multiplex PCR, yet TCRdb's version contains in-frame clones alone and is incomplete. Of about 14,000 clones listed, over 35% are singletons.

The TCR originated in a human patient who received an intestinal transplant. The rearrangement joins TRBV4-1 to TRBJ2-2; 12 nucleotides agree with TRBD2. The sample consisted of alloreactive CD8+ T cells from a mixed lymphocyte reaction culture, taken before intestinal transplant. Regarding subset: CFSE-low proliferating T cells sorted from roughly 6-day pre-transplant mixed lymphocyte reaction (GvH or HvG direction). CDR3 protein: CASSQELAGGPSGELFF. The CDR3 DNA reads as TGCGCCAGCAGCCAAGAACTAGCGGGGGGTCCCTCCGGGGAGCTGTTTTTT.